The 8 T cell receptor beta chains listed next were all sequenced from one sample in a study of T cells in Graves' hyperthyroidism and ophthalmopathy. Amplification targeted TCR beta CDR3 regions from RNA transcripts. Using the HTBI primer set, a first-round RT-PCR was run on the TCR CDR3. One entry per CDR3 protein results from TCRdb running MiXCR on the multiplex PCR reads. The sample holds approximately 34,000 distinct CDR3 sequences, approximately 50% seen once. The sample was blood. The receptors derive from a woman in her 40s with Graves' ophthalmopathy.

The J gene is TRBJ1-5, the V gene TRBV9; TRBD1 matches 7 bases. The germline gives CDR1 SGDLS, CDR2 YYNGEE. V lost 4 bases to trimming and J lost 5 bases; unmatched junction nucleotides: 6. This CDR3 region has 14 residues. The CDR3 nucleotides are TGTGCCAGCAGCCGGGACAGCGGAGATCAGCCCCAGCATTTT. Translated, it gives CASSRDSGDQPQHF.

This clonotype is a singleton in its sample. Here the CDR3 reads CASSIGRAEDTEAFF. The DNA of the CDR3 is TGTGCCAGTAGTATAGGAAGGGCGGAGGACACTGAAGCTTTCTTT. This chain uses TRBV19 with TRBJ1-1, with no clear D. In germline, CDR1 is LNHDA, CDR2 SQIVND (reference sequence). The CDR3 contains 15 residues. V was pared by 1 base and J by 3 bases, with 12 bases between. The full variable domain, with the rest looked up from reference TRBV19 and TRBJ1-1, is DGGITQSPKYLFRKEGQNVTLSCEQNLNHDAMYWYRQDPGQGLRLIYYSQIVNDFQKGDIAEGYSVSREKKESFPLTVTSAQKNPTAFYLCASSIGRAEDTEAFFGQGTRLTVV.

CDR3 DNA: TGTGCCTGGAGCCGGGACAGCAATAATTCACCCCTCCACTTT. It yields the protein CAWSRDSNNSPLHF. J is TRBJ1-6 and V is TRBV30; 7 bases are shared with TRBD1. V was pared by 3 bases and J by 5 bases, with 4 bases of the junction left unmatched. The length of the CDR3 is 14 residues. Germline V gene data show CDR1 as GTSNPN and CDR2 as SVGIG (reference sequence).

This clonotype was recorded a few times. A much larger clone is a single base away; this may be a read error. The V and J genes are TRBV27 and TRBJ2-7; 10 bases align to TRBD2. V shed 2 bases, J shed 6 bases, and the junction held 10 bases outside the gene matches. This CDR3 is built from 16 residues. Per germline, CDR1 MNHEY and CDR2 SMNVEV (reference sequence). Here the CDR3 DNA reads TGTGCCAGCAGTTTAACCGGGACTAGCGTCGCCTCCGAGCAGTACTTC. Translating gives CASSLTGTSVASEQYF.

This clonotype was recorded at least ten times. The chain employs TRBV6-6 and TRBJ2-2; D gene uncertain. Germline V gene data show CDR1 as MNHNY and CDR2 as SVGAGI (reference sequence). The CDR3 has 11 amino acids. The V gene lost 10 bases and the J gene lost 9 bases, with 12 bases spanning the gap. The CDR3 DNA sequence: TGTGCCACCAGCCTTGACCGGGAGCTGTTTTTT. This gives the protein CATSLDRELFF.

This chain links TRBV5-1 with TRBJ2-7; D perhaps matches TRBD2 (5 bases). This CDR3 has 14 amino acids. Trimming cost V 4 bases and J 2 bases, with 13 bases left between them. In germline, CDR1 is SGHRS, CDR2 YFSETQ. In DNA form, the CDR3 reads TGCGCCAGCAGCCTAGACCCTAGCACCTACGAGCAGTACTTC. Translating it yields CASSLDPSTYEQYF. Supplemented by reference TRBV5-1 and TRBJ2-7, the full variable domain reads KAGVTQTPRYLIKTRGQQVTLSCSPISGHRSVSWYQQTPGQGLQFLFEYFSETQRNKGNFPGRFSGRQFSNSRSEMNVSTLELGDSALYLCASSLDPSTYEQYFGPGTRLTVT.

The chain uses TRBV14 and TRBJ2-5; D could derive from TRBD1 or TRBD2 (5 bases each). The germline gives CDR1 SGHDN, CDR2 FVKESK. The CDR3 is made up of 16 amino acids. Between the trimmed V and J ends, which lost 1 base and 5 bases, there was a span of 17 bases. The CDR3 loop reads CASSQGYRGPRETQYF. In DNA, the CDR3 is TGTGCCAGCAGCCAAGGTTACCGGGGCCCGAGGGAGACCCAGTACTTC.

Many counts were recorded for this clonotype. CDR3 bases: TGCGCCAGCAGCCAAGATAGTACCGCGGTGAACACTGAAGCTTTCTTT. Its translation is CASSQDSTAVNTEAFF. The chain links TRBV4-3 to TRBJ1-1, with unresolved D. Germline lookup yields CDR1 LGHNA and CDR2 YSLEER. V was clipped by 0 bases and J by 0 bases, with 11 bases between them. The CDR3 runs to 16 residues.